This TCR beta chain is drawn from a study of PD-L1 blockade in urothelial cancer. About the research overall: Median blood clonality was about 0.081, with tens of thousands of unique TCRs.

Study observations and caveats: Greater 3-week expansion of tumor-associated blood clones was recorded for durable-benefit patients.

Trimming removed 1 base from V and 8 bases from J, with 11 bases in between. Germline V CDR1 and CDR2: SGHVS, FNYEAQ. The CDR3 is made up of 13 amino acids. A remark on this clone: The antigen is undetermined.

Only in-frame clones appear in the TCRdb table, and some are missing; sequencing was by immunoSEQ multiplex PCR. In the table there are tens of thousands of clones, 80% to 95% of which are singletons. Time point reported: pretreatment peripheral blood. Specimen: PBMCs, collected around atezolizumab (anti-PD-L1) treatment. The rearrangement joins TRBV7-6 to TRBJ1-1, with D tentatively TRBD1 (5 bases). The clonotype originates from a woman aged 55-70 years with urothelial cancer. The CDR3 reads CASSLERGTEAFF. The CDR3 DNA follows: TGTGCCAGCAGCTTAGAGCGGGGGACCGAAGCTTTCTTT.